This T cell receptor beta chain was recorded in a study of T-cell memory formation after mild COVID-19. On the study more broadly: Clustering of TCRs was largely donor specific.

This CDR3 spans 16 amino acids. CDR1 SQVTM and CDR2 ANQGSEA come from the germline V gene. V was clipped by 0 bases and J by 6 bases, with 18 bases between them. Findings and caveats of the study: CD4+ contracting clones lay mainly in CM and EM, CD8+ ones in EMRA. Later expanders leaned toward CD4+, whereas clones contracting from day 15 to 85 were balanced CD4/CD8.

This clonotype was counted between two and nine times. Its antigen is not known. Constant-segment primers were used for 5'RACE, and the resulting TCR alpha and TCR beta cDNA libraries carried sample barcodes and UMIs. TCRdb re-called the 5' RACE reads through MiXCR, storing one row per CDR3 protein. The sample shows around 200,000 distinct CDR3 sequences, roughly a tenth of them seen only once. This TCR was recovered from a man aged 18 to 29 who had mild COVID-19 (a few samples of this study predate the infection). Cell type and time point are not known. The chain is built from TRBV29-1 and TRBJ2-4, with D perhaps assigned TRBD1 or TRBD2 (6 bases each). Sequenced input: PBMCs or a T cell subset sorted from them (not recorded which). The CDR3 loop is CSVEDPPGAGGNIQYF. CDR3 DNA sequence: TGCAGCGTTGAAGATCCGCCGGGGGCTGGAGGAAACATTCAGTACTTC.